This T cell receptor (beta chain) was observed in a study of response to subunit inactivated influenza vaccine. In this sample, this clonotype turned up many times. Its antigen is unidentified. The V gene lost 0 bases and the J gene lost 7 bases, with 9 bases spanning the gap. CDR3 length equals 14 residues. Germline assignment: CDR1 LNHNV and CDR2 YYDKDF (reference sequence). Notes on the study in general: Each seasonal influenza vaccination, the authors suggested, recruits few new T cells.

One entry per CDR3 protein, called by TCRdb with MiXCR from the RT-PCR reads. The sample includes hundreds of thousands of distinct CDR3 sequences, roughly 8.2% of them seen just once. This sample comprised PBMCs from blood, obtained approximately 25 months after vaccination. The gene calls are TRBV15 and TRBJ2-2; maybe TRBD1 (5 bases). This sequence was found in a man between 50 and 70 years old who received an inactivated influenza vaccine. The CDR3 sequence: CATSREGAIGELFF. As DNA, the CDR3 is TGTGCCACCAGCAGAGAAGGGGCAATCGGGGAGCTGTTTTTT.